This TCR beta chain was sequenced in a study of post-analysis software for immune sequencing data. Study results and caveats: Included in a set of 5 or 6 TRBV segments more frequent in patients than controls were TRBV5-6, TRBV5-1 and TRBV20-1.

In this sample, this clonotype turned up a few times. Its antigen remains unidentified. The CDR3 runs 17 residues. V was pared by 4 bases and J by 4 bases, with 20 bases between. The V gene's germline CDR1 is LGHDT and CDR2 YNNKEL (reference sequence). Presence of unique molecular identifiers characterized the TCR beta cDNA libraries. TCRdb independently ran MiXCR on the PCR reads; one entry per CDR3 protein. Here the sample spans hundreds of thousands of distinct CDR3 sequences, approximately 34% being singletons. The chain links TRBV3-1 to TRBJ1-5, with a possible D match to TRBD1 (6 bases). The sample was blood. The origin of this receptor is a girl aged 10-17 years with multiple sclerosis. CDR3 sequence reads: CASSPWEGGGHNQPQHF. For the CDR3, the DNA is TGTGCCAGCAGCCCATGGGAAGGGGGGGGCCATAATCAGCCCCAGCATTTT.